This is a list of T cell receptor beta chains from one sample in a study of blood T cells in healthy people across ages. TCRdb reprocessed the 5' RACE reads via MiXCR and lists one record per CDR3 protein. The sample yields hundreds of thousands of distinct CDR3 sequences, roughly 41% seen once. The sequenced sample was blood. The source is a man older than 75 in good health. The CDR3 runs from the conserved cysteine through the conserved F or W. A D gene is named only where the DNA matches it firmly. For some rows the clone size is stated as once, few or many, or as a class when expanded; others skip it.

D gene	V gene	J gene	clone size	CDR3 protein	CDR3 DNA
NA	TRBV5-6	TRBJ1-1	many	CASSAGGNTEAFF	TGTGCCAGCTCCGCGGGGGGAAACACTGAAGCTTTCTTT
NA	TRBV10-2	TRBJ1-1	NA	CASSESGGLNTEAFF	TGCGCCAGCAGTGAGAGTGGGGGCCTGAACACTGAAGCTTTCTTT
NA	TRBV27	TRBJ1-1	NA	CASRLYGNNEAFF	TGTGCCAGCCGGCTTTACGGTAATAATGAAGCTTTCTTT
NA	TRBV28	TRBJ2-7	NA	CASSSLSSYRCEQYF	TGTGCCAGCAGTTCCCTAAGCTCCTACAGGTGCGAGCAGTACTTC
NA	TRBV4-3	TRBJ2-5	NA	CASSQVTGSSLMYF	TGCGCCAGCAGCCAAGTCACAGGGTCAAGTCTAATGTACTTC
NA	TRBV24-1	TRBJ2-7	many	CATTEGPNSYEQYF	TGTGCCACCACCGAAGGTCCGAACTCCTACGAGCAGTACTTC
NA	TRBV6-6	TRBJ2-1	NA	CVSSLDSSYDEQFF	TGTGTCAGCAGCCTAGACAGCTCCTACGATGAGCAGTTCTTC
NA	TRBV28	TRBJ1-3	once	CASSLADGNSGNTIYF	TGTGCCAGCAGTTTGGCGGACGGGAACTCTGGAAACACCATATATTTT
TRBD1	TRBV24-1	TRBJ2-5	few	CATSDHGTGLETQYF	TGTGCCACCAGTGATCATGGGACAGGGTTGGAGACCCAGTACTTC
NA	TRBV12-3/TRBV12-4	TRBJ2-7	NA	CASSLRRFVGEQYF	TGTGCCAGCAGTTTAAGACGGTTTGTTGGCGAGCAGTACTTC
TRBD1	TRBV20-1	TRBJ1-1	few	CSAKIQDRGGTEAFF	TGCAGTGCCAAAATACAGGACAGGGGTGGCACTGAAGCTTTCTTT
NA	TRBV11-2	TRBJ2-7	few	CASSLWGSAYEQYF	TGTGCCAGCAGCTTATGGGGGAGCGCCTACGAGCAGTACTTC
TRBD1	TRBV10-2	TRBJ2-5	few	CASRRDRNQETQYF	TGCGCCAGCAGGAGGGACAGAAACCAAGAGACCCAGTACTTC
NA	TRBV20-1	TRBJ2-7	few	CSARRDLDYEQYF	TGCAGTGCTCGCCGGGATTTAGACTACGAGCAGTACTTC
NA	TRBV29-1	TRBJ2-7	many	CSVRTETYEQYF	TGCAGCGTTCGGACGGAAACCTACGAGCAGTACTTC
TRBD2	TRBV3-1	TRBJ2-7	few	CASSQEGRTSSHEQYF	TGTGCCAGCAGCCAAGAGGGTAGGACTAGCTCCCACGAGCAGTACTTC
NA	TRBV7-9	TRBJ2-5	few	CASSLDGRRETQYF	TGTGCCAGCAGCTTAGATGGGCGACGGGAGACCCAGTACTTC
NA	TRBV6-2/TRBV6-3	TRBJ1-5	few	CASTASGGSQPQHF	TGTGCCAGCACTGCTTCGGGGGGCAGTCAGCCCCAGCATTTT
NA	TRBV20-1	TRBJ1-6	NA	CSAGPTASRSYNSPLHF	TGCAGTGCTGGACCGACAGCTTCGAGGTCCTATAATTCACCCCTCCACTTT
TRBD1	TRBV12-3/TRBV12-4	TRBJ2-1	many	CASSFRTGAYNEQFF	TGTGCCAGCAGTTTTCGGACAGGGGCATACAATGAGCAGTTCTTC
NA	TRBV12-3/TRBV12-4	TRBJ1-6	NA	CASGPQGGFGSPLHF	TGTGCCAGCGGCCCTCAGGGAGGGTTCGGTTCACCCCTCCACTTT
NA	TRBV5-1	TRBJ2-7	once	CASTWDNKRDEQYF	TGCGCCAGCACTTGGGACAATAAGAGGGATGAGCAGTACTTC
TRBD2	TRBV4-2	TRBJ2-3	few	CASSQPRGPSGGDTQYF	TGTGCCAGCAGCCAACCCAGAGGGCCTAGCGGGGGGGATACGCAGTATTTT
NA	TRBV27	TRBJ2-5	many	CASSPASQGTQYF	TGTGCCAGCAGCCCCGCCAGCCAGGGGACCCAGTACTTC
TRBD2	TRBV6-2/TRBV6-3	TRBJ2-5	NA	CASSSRLAEYQETQYF	TGTGCCAGCAGTTCCAGACTAGCGGAATACCAAGAGACCCAGTACTTC
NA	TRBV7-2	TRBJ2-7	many	CASSSGPSYEQYF	TGTGCCAGCAGCTCCGGGCCCTCCTACGAGCAGTACTTC
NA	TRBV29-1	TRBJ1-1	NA	CSVATGNTEAFF	TGCAGCGTTGCGACAGGGAACACTGAAGCTTTCTTT
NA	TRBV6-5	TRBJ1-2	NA	CASGKGFEDGYTF	TGTGCCAGCGGGAAGGGGTTTGAGGATGGCTACACCTTC
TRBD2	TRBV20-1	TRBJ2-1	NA	CSARDWRESSYNEQFF	TGCAGTGCTAGGGACTGGCGGGAGAGCTCCTACAATGAGCAGTTCTTC
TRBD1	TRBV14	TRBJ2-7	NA	CASSQWQGAEQYF	TGTGCCAGCAGCCAGTGGCAGGGGGCCGAGCAGTACTTC
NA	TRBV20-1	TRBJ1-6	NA	CSASSGRGDNSPLHF	TGCAGTGCTAGTTCGGGCAGGGGTGATAATTCACCCCTCCACTTT
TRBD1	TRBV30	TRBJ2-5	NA	CAQTQGQGRQETQYF	TGTGCCCAAACCCAGGGACAGGGAAGACAAGAGACCCAGTACTTC
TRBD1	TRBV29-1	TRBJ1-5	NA	CSVAWTGGPNQPQHF	TGCAGCGTTGCGTGGACAGGGGGCCCGAATCAGCCCCAGCATTTT
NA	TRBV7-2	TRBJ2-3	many	CATKRDTTDTQYF	TGTGCCACCAAGCGGGACACCACAGATACGCAGTATTTT
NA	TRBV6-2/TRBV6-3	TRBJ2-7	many	CASSYGGATYEQYF	TGTGCCAGCAGTTACGGTGGGGCCACCTACGAGCAGTACTTC
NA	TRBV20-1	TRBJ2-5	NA	CSIGGRGETQYF	TGCAGTATTGGGGGCCGGGGCGAGACCCAGTACTTC
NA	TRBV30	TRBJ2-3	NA	CAWSVRGAMVDTQYF	TGTGCCTGGAGTGTACGGGGTGCGATGGTAGATACGCAGTATTTT
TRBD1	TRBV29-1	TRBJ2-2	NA	CSVEPPDSAGGTGELFF	TGCAGCGTTGAGCCTCCGGACTCGGCAGGGGGCACCGGGGAGCTGTTTTTT
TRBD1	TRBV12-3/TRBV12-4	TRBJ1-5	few	CASSRQGTSNQPQHF	TGTGCCAGCAGTAGACAGGGGACGAGCAATCAGCCCCAGCATTTT
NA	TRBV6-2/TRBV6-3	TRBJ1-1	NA	CASSYPIRQRNTEAFF	TGTGCCAGCAGTTACCCAATCCGTCAGAGGAACACTGAAGCTTTCTTT
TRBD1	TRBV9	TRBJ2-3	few	CASSVVTGSADTQYF	TGTGCCAGCAGCGTAGTGACAGGGAGCGCAGATACGCAGTATTTT
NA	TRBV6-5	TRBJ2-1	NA	CASSYSSWSRGVNEQFF	TGTGCCAGCAGTTACTCTAGTTGGAGCAGGGGGGTAAATGAGCAGTTCTTC
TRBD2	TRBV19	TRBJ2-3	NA	CASNTKSGASTDTQYF	TGTGCCAGTAACACCAAGAGCGGGGCTAGCACAGATACGCAGTATTTT
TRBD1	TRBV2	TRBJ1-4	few	CASSGQGAANEKLFF	TGTGCCAGCAGTGGCCAGGGGGCCGCTAATGAAAAACTGTTTTTT
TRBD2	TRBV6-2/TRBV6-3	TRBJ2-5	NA	CASSSSGVPETQYF	TGTGCCAGCAGTTCTAGCGGGGTGCCGGAGACCCAGTACTTC
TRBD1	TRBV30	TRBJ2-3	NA	CAGSTGSTDTQYF	TGTGCCGGATCGACAGGGAGCACAGATACGCAGTATTTT
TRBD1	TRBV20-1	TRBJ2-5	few	CSAVPGQGARETQYF	TGCAGTGCTGTTCCGGGACAGGGGGCACGCGAGACCCAGTACTTC
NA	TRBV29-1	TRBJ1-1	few	CSVVQGKTEAFF	TGCAGCGTTGTCCAGGGAAAAACTGAAGCTTTCTTT
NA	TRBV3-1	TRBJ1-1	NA	CASSPRGRPYTEAFF	TGTGCCAGCAGCCCTCGGGGCAGGCCTTACACTGAAGCTTTCTTT
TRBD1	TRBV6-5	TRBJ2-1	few	CASRNTGGSEQFF	TGTGCCAGCAGAAACACAGGGGGGAGTGAGCAGTTCTTC
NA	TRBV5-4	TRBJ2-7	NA	CASSFGLATLREQYF	TGTGCCAGCAGCTTTGGACTGGCGACCTTGAGGGAGCAGTACTTC